The 28 T cell receptor beta chains below were found in one sample sequenced in a study of CD8 T cells in ankylosing spondylitis. TCRdb reprocessed the 5' RACE reads with MiXCR, giving one entry per CDR3 protein. This sample has roughly 150,000 distinct CDR3 sequences, with roughly 10% found just once. What was sequenced was blood, either unsorted or a sorted T cell fraction (not recorded which). The origin of the receptors is a female donor with ankylosing spondylitis or in good health (not recorded which).

This clonotype showed up just a few times. The chain is built from TRBV11-2 and TRBJ2-1; D might be TRBD2 (6 bases). The CDR3 consists of 14 residues. Germline V gene lookup returns CDR1 SGHAT and CDR2 FQNNGV. Deletions cut 3 bases from V and 5 bases from J, with 11 bases between. CDR3 coding DNA: TGTGCCAGCAGCTTCTCAAGCGGGCACAATGAGCAGTTCTTC. Protein sequence: CASSFSSGHNEQFF.

Many counts were recorded for this clonotype. The chain combines TRBV29-1 with TRBJ2-2; perhaps TRBD1 as D (5 bases). The V and J ends lost 6 bases and 5 bases respectively, with 13 bases between them. Looked up from germline, CDR1 is SQVTM and CDR2 is ANQGSEA. The CDR3 contains 13 residues. CDR3: CSVTDSTTGELFF. The CDR3 bases are TGCAGCGTAACTGACAGTACAACCGGGGAGCTGTTTTTT.

This clonotype appeared a few times. The chain combines TRBV6-5 with TRBJ1-2; a possible D gene is TRBD1 (5 bases). Trimming removed 2 bases at V and 3 bases at J, with 16 bases between. The CDR3 consists of 16 residues. From germline, CDR1 is MNHEY and CDR2 SVGAGI. This CDR3 reads CASSYGDGGPHYGYTF. The CDR3 DNA reads TGTGCCAGCAGTTACGGGGACGGTGGACCGCACTATGGCTACACCTTC.

This CDR3 reads CATSGPGGRGQETQYF. CDR3 bases: TGTGCCACCAGTGGCCCGGGAGGGAGGGGTCAAGAGACCCAGTACTTC. This chain uses TRBV24-1 with TRBJ2-5; 8 nucleotides align to TRBD2. V shed 5 bases and J 2 bases; nucleotides not matched to a gene: 9. Germline V gene lookup returns CDR1 KGHDR and CDR2 SFDVKD. This CDR3 has 16 residues.

This chain joins TRBV6-5 and TRBJ2-7; tentative D call: TRBD1 (5 bases). There are 11 residues in the CDR3. V was shortened by 6 bases and J by 6 bases, with 9 bases between the two germline ends. Germline V gives CDR1 MNHEY, CDR2 SVGAGI. CDR3 in DNA: TGTGCCAGCAGGGGGCTGGGCGAGCAGTACTTC. It codes for CASRGLGEQYF.

This clonotype was seen at least ten times. The chain has TRBV7-9 and TRBJ2-1, with 9 bases fitting TRBD2. Germline V lookup: CDR1 SEHNR, CDR2 FQNEAQ (reference sequence). The CDR3 is made up of 12 amino acids. For the CDR3, the DNA is TGTGCTTTAGCGGGAGAGAACAATGAGCAGTTCTTC. It translates to CALAGENNEQFF.

This clonotype was seen only a few times. This chain connects TRBV6-1 to TRBJ2-1; D may be TRBD2 (5 bases). Between the trimmed V and J ends, which lost 2 bases and 9 bases, there was a span of 14 bases. The germline V gene has CDR1 MNHNS and CDR2 SASEGT. The length of the CDR3 is 14 residues. The CDR3 sequence is CASSESLGVGEQFF. The CDR3 DNA is TGTGCCAGCAGTGAATCCCTGGGAGTTGGTGAGCAGTTCTTC.

This clonotype was counted a few times. Being one base from a much bigger clone, this may be a read error. The rearrangement uses TRBV4-3 and TRBJ2-7; unclear D gene. The germline V gene has CDR1 LGHNA and CDR2 YSLEER. V was cut by 3 bases and J by 4 bases, with 16 bases left in between. CDR3 length equals 15 residues. CDR3 coding DNA: TGCGCCAGCAGCCATGATCGTGGTGGCTCTTACGAGCAGTACTTC. It translates to CASSHDRGGSYEQYF.

The chain employs TRBV9 and TRBJ1-2, with D hard to call. The CDR3 length is 14 residues. V was pared by 4 bases and J by 3 bases, with 13 bases between. The V gene's germline CDR1 is SGDLS and CDR2 YYNGEE. As DNA, the CDR3 is TGTGCCAGCAGCTTAACACCTGCTGACTATGGCTACACCTTC. It codes for CASSLTPADYGYTF.

The rearrangement joins TRBV20-1 to TRBJ2-1, with a weak D call TRBD1 (6 bases). Germline V lookup: CDR1 DFQATT, CDR2 SNEGSKA (reference sequence). Trimming took off 3 bases at V and 2 bases at J, with 14 bases between the two ends. The length of the CDR3 is 15 residues. The CDR3 sequence: CSASDAGETYNEQFF. The DNA for the CDR3 is TGCAGTGCTAGTGACGCAGGGGAGACCTACAATGAGCAGTTCTTC.

V is TRBV30 and J is TRBJ2-3; 11 bases map to TRBD2. The trim removed 2 bases at V and 3 bases at J, leaving 10 bases unmatched. Germline CDR1 GTSNPN, CDR2 SVGIG (reference sequence). This CDR3 region has 17 residues. In DNA, the CDR3 is TGTGCCTGGAGTCCCCCTGGCGGGACTAGCGGAACAGATACGCAGTATTTT. Its protein is CAWSPPGGTSGTDTQYF.

This clonotype was picked up a small number of times. This rearrangement joins TRBV10-3 to TRBJ1-4; 7 positions match TRBD1. J gave up 3 bases and V 6 bases, and 4 bases lay outside the gene matches. CDR1 and CDR2 (germline): ENHRY, SYGVKD. The CDR3 consists of 14 residues. The CDR3 protein is CAISPGTANEKLFF. For the CDR3, the DNA is TGTGCCATCAGCCCCGGGACAGCTAATGAAAAACTGTTTTTT.

The table lists this clonotype with a few counts. At one end, the junction sequence differs from germline, possibly due to a read error. This chain links TRBV7-9 with TRBJ1-1; unclear D gene. This CDR3 has 10 residues. CDR1 is SEHNR and CDR2 is FQNEAQ in the germline V gene (reference sequence). The CDR3 sequence: CASSLVSQNW. The DNA for the CDR3 is TGTGCCAGCAGCTTAGTTTCGCAGAATTGG.

In its sample, this clonotype was seen a few times. V is TRBV9 and J is TRBJ2-1, with D possibly being TRBD2 (5 bases). The CDR3 spans 15 residues. The germline V gene has CDR1 SGDLS and CDR2 YYNGEE. Between the trimmed V and J ends, which lost 0 bases and 6 bases, there was a span of 13 bases. CDR3 DNA: TGTGCCAGCAGCGTAGATCTAGCAGGTGGCAATGAGCAGTTCTTC. Translation: CASSVDLAGGNEQFF.

The chain carries TRBV30 and TRBJ2-5; 10 positions match TRBD2. The CDR3 totals 16 residues. Looked up from germline, CDR1 is GTSNPN and CDR2 is SVGIG (reference sequence). The V and J ends lost 2 bases and 5 bases, in that order; junction bases with no gene match: 11. CDR3 DNA sequence: TGTGCCTGGAGTCCAGGGACTAGCGTTAGGAGGGAGACCCAGTACTTC. It is translated as CAWSPGTSVRRETQYF. The whole variable domain, filled in from reference TRBV30 and TRBJ2-5, reads SQTIHQWPATLVQPVGSPLSLECTVEGTSNPNLYWYRQAAGRGLQLLFYSVGIGQISSEVPQNLSASRPQDRQFILSSKKLLLSDSGFYLCAWSPGTSVRRETQYFGPGTRLLVL.

J is TRBJ2-3 and V is TRBV20-1, with 9 bases identical to TRBD2. V trimming: 1 base; J trimming: 1 base; junction bases outside the gene matches: 6. The CDR3 is 16 amino acids. Per the germline V gene, CDR1 is DFQATT and CDR2 is SNEGSKA (reference sequence). DNA for the CDR3: TGCAGTGCTAGAGGGGGGGTAGCGGGAGGCACAGATACGCAGTATTTT. Amino acid sequence: CSARGGVAGGTDTQYF.

There are many counts of this clonotype. V is TRBV12-3 or TRBV12-4 and J is TRBJ2-7; D not certain. The CDR3 loop spans 14 amino acids. Trimming shortened V by 8 bases and J by 3 bases, and 17 bases separated the two germline ends. The CDR3 sequence is CASGRRGPHYEQYF. DNA of the CDR3: TGTGCCAGCGGCCGGAGAGGACCTCACTACGAGCAGTACTTC.

In this sample, this clonotype turned up a few times. The chain couples TRBV27 to TRBJ1-4, with 8 nucleotides matching TRBD1. Germline CDR1 reads MNHEY; CDR2 reads SMNVEV (reference sequence). V shed 3 bases, J shed 7 bases, and the junction held 7 bases outside the gene matches. CDR3 length: 15 residues. The CDR3 region has the DNA TGTGCCAGCAGTTTGTCCAGGGGGCTTGGTGAAAAACTGTTTTTT. Protein sequence: CASSLSRGLGEKLFF.

This clonotype turned up a few times. The chain carries TRBV5-5 and TRBJ1-4, with D possibly TRBD1 on 5 matching bases. V was clipped by 0 bases and J by 8 bases, with 14 bases between them. Per germline, CDR1 SGHKS and CDR2 YYEKEE (reference sequence). This CDR3 contains 15 residues. CDR3 loop: CASSLAHVTDEKLFF. The DNA for the CDR3 is TGTGCCAGCAGCTTGGCCCATGTGACAGACGAAAAACTGTTTTTT. Supplemented by reference TRBV5-5 and TRBJ1-4, the full variable domain reads DAGVTQSPTHLIKTRGQQVTLRCSPISGHKSVSWYQQVLGQGPQFIFQYYEKEERGRGNFPDRFSARQFPNYSSELNVNALLLGDSALYLCASSLAHVTDEKLFFGSGTQLSVL.

This chain joins TRBV14 and TRBJ2-7; no clear D. This CDR3 contains 14 residues. With 1 base removed from V and 2 bases from J, the gap between germline ends came to 9 bases. Germline V gives CDR1 SGHDN, CDR2 FVKESK. Written as DNA, the CDR3 is TGTGCCAGCAGCCAAGCTAGGCCGGCCTACGAGCAGTACTTC. This gives the protein CASSQARPAYEQYF.

This sequence joins TRBV12-3 or TRBV12-4 and TRBJ1-3; TRBD1 is a possible D gene (5 bases). CDR3 length: 15 amino acids. Trimming shortened V by 5 bases and J by 0 bases, and 11 bases separated the two germline ends. The CDR3 loop is CASSPGTYSGNTIYF. CDR3 nucleotides: TGTGCCAGCAGTCCCGGGACTTACTCTGGAAACACCATATATTTT.

The rearrangement joins TRBV4-3 to TRBJ2-1; 7 bases match TRBD1. Germline V gene data show CDR1 as LGHNA and CDR2 as YSLEER. The J segment lost 5 bases and the V segment lost 0 bases, leaving 13 bases of the junction unmatched. The CDR3 is made up of 18 amino acids. The CDR3 nucleotides read TGCGCCAGCAGCCAAGAGCTCGGTGTGGGGACAGAACACAATGAGCAGTTCTTC. Protein: CASSQELGVGTEHNEQFF.

V and J are TRBV12-3 or TRBV12-4 and TRBJ1-4, with D possibly being TRBD1 (6 bases). Trimming pared 7 bases from V and 5 bases from J, leaving 14 bases between. The CDR3 is 14 residues long. CDR3 sequence: CASTPSDRNEKLFF. The CDR3 DNA is TGTGCCAGCACCCCGAGTGACAGGAATGAAAAACTGTTTTTT.

In its sample, this clonotype was seen a few times. This sequence joins TRBV10-1 and TRBJ2-1; 8 bases agree with TRBD2. The CDR3 runs to 14 residues. The V and J ends lost 2 bases and 8 bases, in that order; junction bases with no gene match: 5. Germline CDR1 and CDR2: WNHNN and SYGVQD (reference sequence). In nucleotides, the CDR3 is TGCGCCAGCAGTGAGAGCGGGAGCGGGGATGAGCAGTTCTTC. Its protein product is CASSESGSGDEQFF.

V and J are TRBV20-1 and TRBJ2-1; 9 bases match TRBD2. V lost 2 bases to trimming and J lost 4 bases; unmatched junction nucleotides: 3. There are 14 residues in the CDR3. Germline V lookup: CDR1 DFQATT, CDR2 SNEGSKA (reference sequence). The chain's CDR3 is CSARFLAGYNEQFF. Written as DNA, the CDR3 is TGCAGTGCTAGATTCCTAGCGGGATACAATGAGCAGTTCTTC.

This chain links TRBV2 with TRBJ2-7; TRBD1 matches 9 bases. Germline CDR1 and CDR2: SNHLY and FYNNEI. The CDR3 extends over 15 amino acids. Trimming cost V 1 base and J 3 bases; bases outside gene matches: 4. For the CDR3, the DNA is TGTGCCAGCAGTGAAGGTTGGGGACAGGGCTACGAGCAGTACTTC. Its translation is CASSEGWGQGYEQYF.

This clonotype was observed many times. The V and J genes are TRBV10-3 and TRBJ2-1, with TRBD1 as a possible D gene (6 bases). V was trimmed by 11 bases and J by 6 bases, leaving 20 bases between them. CDR1 ENHRY and CDR2 SYGVKD come from the germline V gene. This CDR3 has 14 amino acids. CDR3 protein: CASALSGAFNEQFF. The DNA of the CDR3 is TGTGCCTCCGCCCTATCAGGGGCTTTCAATGAGCAGTTCTTC.

The CDR3 bases are TGCAGCGTCCTAGGGACAGGGGAGAATGAAAAACTGTTTTTT. It specifies CSVLGTGENEKLFF. This chain uses TRBV29-1 with TRBJ1-4; TRBD1 agrees at 10 bases. After removal of 6 bases from V and 5 bases from J, the junction contained 6 bases not matched to a gene. This CDR3 is built from 14 residues. In germline, CDR1 is SQVTM, CDR2 ANQGSEA.